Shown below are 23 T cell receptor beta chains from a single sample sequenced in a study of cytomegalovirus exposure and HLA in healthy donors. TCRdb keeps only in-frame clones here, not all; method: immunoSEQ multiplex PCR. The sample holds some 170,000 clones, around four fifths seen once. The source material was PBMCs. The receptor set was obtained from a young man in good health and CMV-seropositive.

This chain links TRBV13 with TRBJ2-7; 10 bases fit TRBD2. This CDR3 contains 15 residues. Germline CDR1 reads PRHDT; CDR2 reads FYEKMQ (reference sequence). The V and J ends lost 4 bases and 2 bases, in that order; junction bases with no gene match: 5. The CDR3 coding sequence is TGTGCCAGCAGCTCGACTAGCGGGCTACCCTACGAGCAGTACTTC. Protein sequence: CASSSTSGLPYEQYF. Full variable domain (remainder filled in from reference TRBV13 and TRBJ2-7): AAGVIQSPRHLIKEKRETATLKCYPIPRHDTVYWYQQGPGQDPQFLISFYEKMQSDKGSIPDRFSAQQFSDYHSELNMSSLELGDSALYFCASSSTSGLPYEQYFGPGTRLTVT.

CDR3 DNA sequence: TGTGCCAGCCTGGCTGGGCGGGGGCCTCAAGAGACCCAGTACTTC. Protein sequence: CASLAGRGPQETQYF. The J gene is TRBJ2-5, the V gene TRBV5-4, with a weak D call TRBD2 (7 bases). In germline, CDR1 is SGHNT, CDR2 YYREEE (reference sequence). This CDR3 comprises 15 residues. Trimming pared 7 bases from V and 2 bases from J, leaving 18 bases between.

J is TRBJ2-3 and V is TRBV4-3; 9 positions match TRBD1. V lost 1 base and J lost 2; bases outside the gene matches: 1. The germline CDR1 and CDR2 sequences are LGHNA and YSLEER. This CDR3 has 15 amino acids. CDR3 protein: CASSQGTGDTDTQYF. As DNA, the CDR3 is TGCGCCAGCAGCCAAGGGACAGGGGACACAGATACGCAGTATTTT.

CDR3 DNA: TGCAGCGCTAAAAACTACAATGAGCAGTTCTTC. Its translation is CSAKNYNEQFF. This rearrangement joins TRBV29-1 to TRBJ2-1; D remains ambiguous. This CDR3 has 11 residues. CDR1 is SQVTM and CDR2 is ANQGSEA in the germline V gene. V was shortened by 7 bases and J by 3 bases, with 7 bases between the two germline ends.

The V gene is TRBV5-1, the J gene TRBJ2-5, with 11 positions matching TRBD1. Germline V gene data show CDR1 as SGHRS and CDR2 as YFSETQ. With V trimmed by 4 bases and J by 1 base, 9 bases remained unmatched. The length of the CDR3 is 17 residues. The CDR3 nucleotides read TGCGCCAGCAGCCGGGGGGGACAGGGGGGAATCCAAGAGACCCAGTACTTC. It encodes CASSRGGQGGIQETQYF.

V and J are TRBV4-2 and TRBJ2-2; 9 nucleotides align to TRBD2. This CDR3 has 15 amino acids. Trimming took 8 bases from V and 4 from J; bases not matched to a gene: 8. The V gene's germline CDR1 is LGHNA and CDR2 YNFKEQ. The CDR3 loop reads CASGGSGGFTGELFF. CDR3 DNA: TGTGCCAGCGGAGGAAGCGGGGGGTTCACCGGGGAGCTGTTTTTT.

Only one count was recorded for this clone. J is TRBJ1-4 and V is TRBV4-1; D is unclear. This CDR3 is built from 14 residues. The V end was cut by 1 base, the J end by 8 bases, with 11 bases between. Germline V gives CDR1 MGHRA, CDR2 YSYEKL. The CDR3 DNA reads TGCGCCAGCAGCCAAGCGGAGGTATTGGAAAAACTGTTTTTT. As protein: CASSQAEVLEKLFF.

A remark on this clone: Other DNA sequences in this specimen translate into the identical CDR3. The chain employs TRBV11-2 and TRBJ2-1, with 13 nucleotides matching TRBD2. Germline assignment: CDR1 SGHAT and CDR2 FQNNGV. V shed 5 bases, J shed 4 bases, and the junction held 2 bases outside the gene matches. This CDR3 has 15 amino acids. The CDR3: CASSRTSGGYNEQFF. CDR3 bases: TGTGCCAGCAGCAGGACTAGCGGGGGATACAATGAGCAGTTCTTC.

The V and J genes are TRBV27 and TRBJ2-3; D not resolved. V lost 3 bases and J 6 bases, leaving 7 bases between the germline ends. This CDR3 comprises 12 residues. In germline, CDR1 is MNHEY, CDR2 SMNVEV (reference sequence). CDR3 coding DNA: TGTGCCAGCAGTTTTCTCCAGGATACGCAGTATTTT. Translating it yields CASSFLQDTQYF.

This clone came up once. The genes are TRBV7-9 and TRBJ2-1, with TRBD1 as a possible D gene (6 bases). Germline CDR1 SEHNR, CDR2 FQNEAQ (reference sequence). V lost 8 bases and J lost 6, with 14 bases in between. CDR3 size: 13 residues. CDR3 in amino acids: CASSQGTPNEQFF. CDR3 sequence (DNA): TGTGCCAGCTCCCAGGGGACCCCCAATGAGCAGTTCTTC.

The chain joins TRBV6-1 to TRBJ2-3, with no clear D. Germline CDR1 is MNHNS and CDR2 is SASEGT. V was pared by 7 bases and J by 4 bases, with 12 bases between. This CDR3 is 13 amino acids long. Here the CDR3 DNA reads TGTGCCAGCATGGGCCAGTTCCCAGATACGCAGTATTTT. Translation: CASMGQFPDTQYF.

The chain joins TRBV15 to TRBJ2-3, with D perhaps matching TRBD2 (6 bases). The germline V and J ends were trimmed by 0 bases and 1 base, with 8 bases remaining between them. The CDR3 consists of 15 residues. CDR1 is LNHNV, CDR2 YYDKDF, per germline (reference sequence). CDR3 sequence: CATSRDRGGTDTQYF. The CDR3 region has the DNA TGTGCCACCAGCAGAGATCGCGGGGGCACAGATACGCAGTATTTT.

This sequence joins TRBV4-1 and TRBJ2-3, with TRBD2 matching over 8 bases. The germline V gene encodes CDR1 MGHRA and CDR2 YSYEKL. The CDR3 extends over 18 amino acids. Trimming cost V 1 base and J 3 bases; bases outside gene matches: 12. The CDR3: CASSQGPPRGGATDTQYF. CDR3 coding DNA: TGCGCCAGCAGCCAAGGCCCACCACGGGGGGGGGCGACAGATACGCAGTATTTT.

This CDR3 reads CASSYSGQGTDTQYF. CDR3 sequence (DNA): TGTGCCAGCAGTTACTCGGGACAGGGCACAGATACGCAGTATTTT. The chain carries TRBV6-6 and TRBJ2-3, with 8 positions matching TRBD1. CDR3 length equals 15 residues. V shed 0 bases and J 1 base; nucleotides not matched to a gene: 0. Germline-derived CDR1 and CDR2 are MNHNY and SVGAGI (reference sequence).

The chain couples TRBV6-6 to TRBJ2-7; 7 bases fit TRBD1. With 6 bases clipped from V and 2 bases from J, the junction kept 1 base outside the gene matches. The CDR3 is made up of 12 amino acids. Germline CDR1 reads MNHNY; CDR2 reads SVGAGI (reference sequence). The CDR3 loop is CASRGQTYEQYF. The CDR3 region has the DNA TGTGCCAGCAGGGGACAGACCTACGAGCAGTACTTC.

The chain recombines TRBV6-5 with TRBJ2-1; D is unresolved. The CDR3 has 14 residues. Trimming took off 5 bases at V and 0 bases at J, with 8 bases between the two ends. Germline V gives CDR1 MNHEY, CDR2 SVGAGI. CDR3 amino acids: CASSTESSYNEQFF. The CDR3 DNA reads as TGTGCCAGCAGTACGGAGAGCTCCTACAATGAGCAGTTCTTC.

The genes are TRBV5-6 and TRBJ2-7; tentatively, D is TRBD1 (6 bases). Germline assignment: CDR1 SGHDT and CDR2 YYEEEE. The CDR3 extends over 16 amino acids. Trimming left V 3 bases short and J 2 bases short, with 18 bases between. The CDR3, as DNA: TGTGCCAGCAGCTGGACCCAAGGGGGTCTACCCTACGAGCAGTACTTC. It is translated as CASSWTQGGLPYEQYF.

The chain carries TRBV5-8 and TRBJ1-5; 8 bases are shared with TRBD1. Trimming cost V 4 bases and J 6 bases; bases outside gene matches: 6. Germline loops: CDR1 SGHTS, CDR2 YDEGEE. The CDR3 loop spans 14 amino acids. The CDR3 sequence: CASSRQGSGQPQHF. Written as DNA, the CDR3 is TGTGCCAGCAGCCGACAGGGGAGCGGTCAGCCCCAGCATTTT.

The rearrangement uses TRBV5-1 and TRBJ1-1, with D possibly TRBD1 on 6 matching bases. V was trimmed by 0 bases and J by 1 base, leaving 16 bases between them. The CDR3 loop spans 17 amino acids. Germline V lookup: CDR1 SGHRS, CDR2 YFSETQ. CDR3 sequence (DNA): TGCGCCAGCAGCTTGGATAGGGGGGGTAGAAGGAACACTGAAGCTTTCTTT. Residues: CASSLDRGGRRNTEAFF.

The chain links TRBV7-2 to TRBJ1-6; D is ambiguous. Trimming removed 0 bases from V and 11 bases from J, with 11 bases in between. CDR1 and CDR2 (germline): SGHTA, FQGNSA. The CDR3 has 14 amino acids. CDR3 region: CASSLAGRGPPLHF. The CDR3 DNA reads TGTGCCAGCAGCTTAGCAGGCCGAGGGCCACCCCTCCACTTT.

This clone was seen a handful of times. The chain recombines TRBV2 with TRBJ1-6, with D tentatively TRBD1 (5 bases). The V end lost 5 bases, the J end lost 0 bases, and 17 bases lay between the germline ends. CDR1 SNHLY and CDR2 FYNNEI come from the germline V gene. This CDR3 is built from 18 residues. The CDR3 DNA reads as TGTGCCAGCAGTTCAACGGTGGGGCTTCTCTCCTATAATTCACCCCTCCACTTT. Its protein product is CASSSTVGLLSYNSPLHF.

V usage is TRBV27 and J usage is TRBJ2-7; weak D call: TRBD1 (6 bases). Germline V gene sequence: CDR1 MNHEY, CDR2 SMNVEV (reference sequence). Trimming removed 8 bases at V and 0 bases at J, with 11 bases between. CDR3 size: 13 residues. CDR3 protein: CASAPTGSYEQYF. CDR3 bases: TGTGCCAGCGCCCCGACAGGCTCCTACGAGCAGTACTTC.

DNA of the CDR3: TGTGCCAGTAGTACCCGAAGGGGGAAACTAGACTCCTACGAGCAGTACTTC. Its translation is CASSTRRGKLDSYEQYF. The chain joins TRBV19 to TRBJ2-7; D possibly corresponds to TRBD1 (6 bases). With 4 bases removed from V and 0 bases from J, the gap between germline ends came to 19 bases. The CDR3 consists of 17 residues. The V gene's germline CDR1 is LNHDA and CDR2 SQIVND (reference sequence).